This T cell receptor beta chain was sequenced during a study of shared clonotypes between healthy human individuals. Germline-derived CDR1 and CDR2 are SGHRS and YFSETQ. There are 15 residues in the CDR3. J lost 5 bases, V lost 2 bases, and 8 bases had no gene match. Details on this clone: The target antigen is unknown.

Clones were read by immunoSEQ multiplex PCR, and TCRdb kept only the in-frame ones, dropping some. This sample yields about 2.4 million clones, of which under 95% are seen a single time; approximately 0.35% belongs to the top ten. Findings and caveats of the study: All-four-donor shared clonotypes had higher generation probabilities than non-shared clonotypes did. The study found roughly 5.3% of naive CD4 clonotypes shared across four donors.

This TCR was sampled from a man aged 18 to 29 in good health. Some clones in this sample may be carry-over from other donors' samples. The chain uses TRBV5-1 and TRBJ2-3, with 7 positions matching TRBD2. The sequenced sample consisted of naive CD4+ T cells from PBMCs. Sample subset: CD45RA+ positively selected. The CDR3, as DNA: TGCGCCAGCAGCTTTTGGGCGGGAGCGAGAGATACGCAGTATTTT. Residues: CASSFWAGARDTQYF.